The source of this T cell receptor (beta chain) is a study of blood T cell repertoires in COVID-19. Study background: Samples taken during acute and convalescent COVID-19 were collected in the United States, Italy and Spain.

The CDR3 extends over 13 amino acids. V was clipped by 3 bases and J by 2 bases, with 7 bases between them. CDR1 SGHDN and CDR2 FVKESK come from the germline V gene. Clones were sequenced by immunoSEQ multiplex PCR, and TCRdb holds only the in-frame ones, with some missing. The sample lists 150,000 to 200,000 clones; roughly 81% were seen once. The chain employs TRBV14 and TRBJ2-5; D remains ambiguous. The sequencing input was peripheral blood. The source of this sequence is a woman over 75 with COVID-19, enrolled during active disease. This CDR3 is CASSQRLQETQYF. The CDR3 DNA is TGTGCCAGCAGCCAGAGACTTCAAGAGACCCAGTACTTC.